The 26 T cell receptor beta chains listed next were all sequenced from one sample in a study of CD8 T cells in Susac syndrome. RNA, at 0.5 to 1 ug, was reverse transcribed with random hexamers. TCRdb recomputed calls from the immunoSEQ multiplex PCR reads with MiXCR, one row per CDR3 protein. The sample includes more than 150,000 distinct CDR3 sequences, roughly 94% of them seen just once. The sequenced material came from CD8+ T cells from PBMCs. These TCRs come from a human donor with multiple sclerosis.

The chain employs TRBV3-1 and TRBJ2-5; 7 positions match TRBD2. After removal of 0 bases from V and 1 base from J, the junction contained 5 bases not matched to a gene. CDR3 length equals 16 residues. Per the germline V gene, CDR1 is LGHDT and CDR2 is YNNKEL (reference sequence). CDR3 coding DNA: TGTGCCAGCAGCCAAGAACTAGCGAGGGCCCAAGAGACCCAGTACTTC. Amino acid sequence: CASSQELARAQETQYF.

This chain connects TRBV9 to TRBJ2-5; 7 bases map to TRBD2. Germline-derived CDR1 and CDR2 are SGDLS and YYNGEE. Unmatched junction bases numbered 4, after V lost 3 bases and J lost 5 bases. The length of the CDR3 is 13 residues. The CDR3 region has the DNA TGTGCCAGCAGCGCGGGGGGATCGGAGACCCAGTACTTC. Residues: CASSAGGSETQYF.

The chain couples TRBV7-6 to TRBJ2-2, with 12 nucleotides matching TRBD1. The CDR3 loop spans 17 amino acids. CDR1 SGHVS and CDR2 FNYEAQ come from the germline V gene. V dropped 5 bases and J dropped 3; count of bases not matched to a gene: 7. The CDR3 reads CASSPRDRGRYTGELFF. CDR3 nucleotide sequence: TGTGCCAGCAGCCCGCGGGACAGGGGGCGATACACCGGGGAGCTGTTTTTT.

The chain couples TRBV3-1 to TRBJ2-7; D remains unclear. Between the trimmed V and J ends, which lost 1 base and 6 bases, there was a span of 10 bases. Germline V lookup: CDR1 LGHDT, CDR2 YNNKEL (reference sequence). The CDR3 has 13 residues. CDR3 loop: CASSQGPVVEQYF. The CDR3 bases are TGTGCCAGCAGCCAAGGCCCGGTGGTCGAGCAGTACTTC.

The chain couples TRBV27 to TRBJ1-2; D unresolved. The ends were cut back, 4 bases at V and 0 bases at J, with 18 bases in the middle. The CDR3 runs 17 residues. Germline assignment: CDR1 MNHEY and CDR2 SMNVEV (reference sequence). CDR3 nucleotides: TGTGCCAGCAGTTATCTTGGGCGGGCAGCCTCTAACTATGGCTACACCTTC. This gives the protein CASSYLGRAASNYGYTF.

The chain uses TRBV20-1 and TRBJ2-2; 8 bases are shared with TRBD1. Germline assignment: CDR1 DFQATT and CDR2 SNEGSKA (reference sequence). V dropped 0 bases and J dropped 5; count of bases not matched to a gene: 8. The CDR3 has 16 amino acids. The CDR3 DNA sequence: TGCAGTGCTAGAGACCTGGACAGGGCCACAACCGGGGAGCTGTTTTTT. Protein product: CSARDLDRATTGELFF.

The chain recombines TRBV7-8 with TRBJ1-1; TRBD1 is a possible D gene (5 bases). Germline V gene sequence: CDR1 SGHVS, CDR2 FQNEAQ. V was clipped by 3 bases and J by 4 bases, with 18 bases between them. The CDR3 is made up of 16 amino acids. Here the CDR3 DNA reads TGTGCCAGCAGCTTTACCCCGGGACCCCGGCCCACTGAAGCTTTCTTT. It translates to CASSFTPGPRPTEAFF.

The CDR3 DNA reads TGTGCCTGGAGTCTCCAGCCCAATCAGCCCCAGCATTTT. Protein: CAWSLQPNQPQHF. The genes are TRBV30 and TRBJ1-5; D unresolved. Germline CDR1 is GTSNPN and CDR2 is SVGIG (reference sequence). V was pared by 2 bases and J by 3 bases, with 8 bases between. This CDR3 region has 13 residues. Combining the CDR3 with reference TRBV30 and TRBJ1-5 gives the whole variable domain SQTIHQWPATLVQPVGSPLSLECTVEGTSNPNLYWYRQAAGRGLQLLFYSVGIGQISSEVPQNLSASRPQDRQFILSSKKLLLSDSGFYLCAWSLQPNQPQHFGDGTRLSIL.

The genes are TRBV12-3 or TRBV12-4 and TRBJ1-2; no clear D gene. This CDR3 is 11 amino acids long. Trimming removed 7 bases from V and 10 bases from J, with 13 bases in between. CDR3 in DNA: TGTGCCAGCACCCTAGTTGAGTCCTACACCTTC. It specifies CASTLVESYTF.

The V and J genes are TRBV13 and TRBJ1-2, with 9 nucleotides matching TRBD1. CDR3 size: 16 residues. The trim removed 3 bases at V and 5 bases at J, leaving 10 bases unmatched. The germline CDR1 and CDR2 sequences are PRHDT and FYEKMQ (reference sequence). CDR3 coding DNA: TGTGCCAGCAGCTTCGACCGGGACAGGGTGTCGTATGGCTACACCTTC. Protein: CASSFDRDRVSYGYTF.

The V gene is TRBV20-1, the J gene TRBJ1-6; D might be TRBD1 (5 bases). Germline CDR1 is DFQATT and CDR2 is SNEGSKA (reference sequence). The V gene lost 0 bases and the J gene lost 9 bases, with 18 bases spanning the gap. There are 16 residues in the CDR3. The CDR3 loop is CSARDQFQGLGSPLHF. DNA for the CDR3: TGCAGTGCTAGAGATCAATTTCAGGGTCTAGGTTCACCCCTCCACTTT.

This rearrangement joins TRBV4-2 to TRBJ2-1; 9 bases agree with TRBD2. In germline, CDR1 is LGHNA, CDR2 YNFKEQ. V dropped 1 base and J dropped 8; count of bases not matched to a gene: 9. The CDR3 totals 16 residues. CDR3 coding DNA: TGTGCCAGCAGCCAAGTCTTGCAGCGGGGGGTTGATGAGCAGTTCTTC. It codes for CASSQVLQRGVDEQFF.

The V gene is TRBV6-2 or TRBV6-3, the J gene TRBJ1-5; D is unresolved. Germline loops: CDR1 MNHEY, CDR2 SVGEGT. Trimming removed 2 bases at V and 7 bases at J, with 12 bases between. The CDR3 is made up of 14 amino acids. The CDR3 region is CASSYRFKDQPQHF. The CDR3 nucleotides read TGTGCCAGCAGTTACCGGTTTAAGGACCAGCCCCAGCATTTT.

The chain uses TRBV9 and TRBJ1-1, with a tentative D call TRBD1 (6 bases). V dropped 0 bases and J dropped 1 base, with 13 bases sitting between them. This CDR3 is built from 16 residues. Germline values: CDR1 SGDLS, CDR2 YYNGEE. The CDR3 loop is CASSVVGAWGNTEAFF. The CDR3 region has the DNA TGTGCCAGCAGCGTAGTGGGGGCGTGGGGGAACACTGAAGCTTTCTTT.

This rearrangement joins TRBV6-1 to TRBJ2-7, with D perhaps matching TRBD1 or TRBD2 (5 bases each). CDR1 is MNHNS, CDR2 SASEGT, per germline. Trimming stripped 8 bases from V and 2 bases from J, with 16 bases between. This CDR3 contains 14 residues. The CDR3 bases are TGTGCCAGCCAACTGCAGGGAGCTCCCTACGAGCAGTACTTC. Translation gives CASQLQGAPYEQYF.

The rearrangement links TRBV27 to TRBJ1-6, with D perhaps TRBD1 (6 bases). The V gene's germline CDR1 is MNHEY and CDR2 SMNVEV (reference sequence). Trimming removed 5 bases at V and 8 bases at J, with 16 bases between. The CDR3 contains 15 residues. CDR3 sequence: CASSPQDSRYSPLHF. The DNA of the CDR3 is TGTGCCAGCAGTCCCCAGGACAGCCGATATTCACCCCTCCACTTT.

This clonotype came up once. The chain employs TRBV9 and TRBJ2-7; D is uncertain. Germline V gives CDR1 SGDLS, CDR2 YYNGEE. V was clipped by 3 bases and J by 2 bases, with 6 bases between them. The length of the CDR3 is 12 residues. CDR3 in DNA: TGTGCCAGCAGCGGCCCCACCTACGAGCAGTACTTC. It yields the protein CASSGPTYEQYF.

The chain uses TRBV18 and TRBJ2-3; D is ambiguous. Germline V gene data show CDR1 as KGHSH and CDR2 as LQKENI. Trimming pared 2 bases from V and 0 bases from J, leaving 9 bases between. The CDR3 runs to 15 residues. The CDR3 is CASSPTANSTDTQYF. DNA of the CDR3: TGTGCCAGCTCACCAACCGCCAACAGCACAGATACGCAGTATTTT. Full variable domain (missing parts from reference TRBV18 and TRBJ2-3): NAGVMQNPRHLVRRRGQEARLRCSPMKGHSHVYWYRQLPEEGLKFMVYLQKENIIDESGMPKERFSAEFPKEGPSILRIQQVVRGDSAAYFCASSPTANSTDTQYFGPGTRLTVL.

The chain carries TRBV29-1 and TRBJ1-2; no reliable D call. V was pared by 8 bases and J by 2 bases, with 12 bases between. This CDR3 region has 12 residues. The germline V gene has CDR1 SQVTM and CDR2 ANQGSEA. Written as DNA, the CDR3 is TGCAGCACAAACCGGGAAAACTATGGCTACACCTTC. Residues: CSTNRENYGYTF.

This chain joins TRBV7-9 and TRBJ1-1, with D possibly being TRBD1 (5 bases). From germline, CDR1 is SEHNR and CDR2 FQNEAQ (reference sequence). This CDR3 has 14 residues. Trimming left V 6 bases short and J 11 bases short, with 22 bases between. This CDR3 is CASREVSSSGTAFF. CDR3 nucleotides: TGTGCCAGCAGGGAGGTTTCGTCTAGTGGGACGGCTTTCTTT.

This chain links TRBV14 with TRBJ1-3, with 8 nucleotides matching TRBD1. Germline CDR1 SGHDN, CDR2 FVKESK. The V and J ends lost 4 bases and 0 bases, in that order; junction bases with no gene match: 11. CDR3 length: 18 amino acids. The chain's CDR3 is CASSLPTGDYNSGNTIYF. CDR3 bases: TGTGCCAGCAGCCTTCCGACAGGGGATTATAACTCTGGAAACACCATATATTTT.

The chain has TRBV9 and TRBJ2-7; tentative D call: TRBD2 (5 bases). From germline, CDR1 is SGDLS and CDR2 YYNGEE. The CDR3 runs 14 residues. With 4 bases removed from V and 2 bases from J, the gap between germline ends came to 13 bases. The CDR3 reads CASSPGSGAYEQYF. In DNA form, the CDR3 reads TGTGCCAGCAGCCCGGGATCTGGGGCCTACGAGCAGTACTTC.

V gene TRBV12-3 or TRBV12-4 combines with J gene TRBJ2-5; D unclear. This CDR3 comprises 12 residues. The V end lost 5 bases, the J end lost 5 bases, and 9 bases lay between the germline ends. The CDR3: CASSVSRETQYF. The CDR3 nucleotides read TGTGCCAGCAGTGTATCAAGGGAGACCCAGTACTTC.

V usage is TRBV19 and J usage is TRBJ2-7; a possible D gene is TRBD2 (5 bases). CDR3 length: 11 amino acids. Trimming pared 10 bases from V and 4 bases from J, leaving 11 bases between. Germline V CDR1 and CDR2: LNHDA, SQIVND (reference sequence). CDR3 bases: TGTGCCACCAGACGGGGTTACGAGCAGTACTTC. Amino acids: CATRRGYEQYF.

This chain uses TRBV7-9 with TRBJ1-2, with no clear D. CDR1 is SEHNR, CDR2 FQNEAQ, per germline (reference sequence). The CDR3 loop spans 17 amino acids. Trimming took off 4 bases at V and 0 bases at J, with 18 bases between the two ends. CDR3 nucleotides: TGTGCCAGCAGCTCAGGCCCGGACGTGGTAGCTAACTATGGCTACACCTTC. Its protein is CASSSGPDVVANYGYTF.

This sequence joins TRBV20-1 and TRBJ1-2; tentative D call: TRBD1 (6 bases). Germline loops: CDR1 DFQATT, CDR2 SNEGSKA (reference sequence). V was trimmed by 4 bases and J by 8 bases, leaving 32 bases between them. The CDR3 is 18 residues long. This CDR3 is CSATRGREQKKTGRGYTF. The CDR3 DNA reads as TGCAGTGCTACCCGGGGGCGTGAGCAAAAAAAGACAGGTCGCGGCTACACCTTC.